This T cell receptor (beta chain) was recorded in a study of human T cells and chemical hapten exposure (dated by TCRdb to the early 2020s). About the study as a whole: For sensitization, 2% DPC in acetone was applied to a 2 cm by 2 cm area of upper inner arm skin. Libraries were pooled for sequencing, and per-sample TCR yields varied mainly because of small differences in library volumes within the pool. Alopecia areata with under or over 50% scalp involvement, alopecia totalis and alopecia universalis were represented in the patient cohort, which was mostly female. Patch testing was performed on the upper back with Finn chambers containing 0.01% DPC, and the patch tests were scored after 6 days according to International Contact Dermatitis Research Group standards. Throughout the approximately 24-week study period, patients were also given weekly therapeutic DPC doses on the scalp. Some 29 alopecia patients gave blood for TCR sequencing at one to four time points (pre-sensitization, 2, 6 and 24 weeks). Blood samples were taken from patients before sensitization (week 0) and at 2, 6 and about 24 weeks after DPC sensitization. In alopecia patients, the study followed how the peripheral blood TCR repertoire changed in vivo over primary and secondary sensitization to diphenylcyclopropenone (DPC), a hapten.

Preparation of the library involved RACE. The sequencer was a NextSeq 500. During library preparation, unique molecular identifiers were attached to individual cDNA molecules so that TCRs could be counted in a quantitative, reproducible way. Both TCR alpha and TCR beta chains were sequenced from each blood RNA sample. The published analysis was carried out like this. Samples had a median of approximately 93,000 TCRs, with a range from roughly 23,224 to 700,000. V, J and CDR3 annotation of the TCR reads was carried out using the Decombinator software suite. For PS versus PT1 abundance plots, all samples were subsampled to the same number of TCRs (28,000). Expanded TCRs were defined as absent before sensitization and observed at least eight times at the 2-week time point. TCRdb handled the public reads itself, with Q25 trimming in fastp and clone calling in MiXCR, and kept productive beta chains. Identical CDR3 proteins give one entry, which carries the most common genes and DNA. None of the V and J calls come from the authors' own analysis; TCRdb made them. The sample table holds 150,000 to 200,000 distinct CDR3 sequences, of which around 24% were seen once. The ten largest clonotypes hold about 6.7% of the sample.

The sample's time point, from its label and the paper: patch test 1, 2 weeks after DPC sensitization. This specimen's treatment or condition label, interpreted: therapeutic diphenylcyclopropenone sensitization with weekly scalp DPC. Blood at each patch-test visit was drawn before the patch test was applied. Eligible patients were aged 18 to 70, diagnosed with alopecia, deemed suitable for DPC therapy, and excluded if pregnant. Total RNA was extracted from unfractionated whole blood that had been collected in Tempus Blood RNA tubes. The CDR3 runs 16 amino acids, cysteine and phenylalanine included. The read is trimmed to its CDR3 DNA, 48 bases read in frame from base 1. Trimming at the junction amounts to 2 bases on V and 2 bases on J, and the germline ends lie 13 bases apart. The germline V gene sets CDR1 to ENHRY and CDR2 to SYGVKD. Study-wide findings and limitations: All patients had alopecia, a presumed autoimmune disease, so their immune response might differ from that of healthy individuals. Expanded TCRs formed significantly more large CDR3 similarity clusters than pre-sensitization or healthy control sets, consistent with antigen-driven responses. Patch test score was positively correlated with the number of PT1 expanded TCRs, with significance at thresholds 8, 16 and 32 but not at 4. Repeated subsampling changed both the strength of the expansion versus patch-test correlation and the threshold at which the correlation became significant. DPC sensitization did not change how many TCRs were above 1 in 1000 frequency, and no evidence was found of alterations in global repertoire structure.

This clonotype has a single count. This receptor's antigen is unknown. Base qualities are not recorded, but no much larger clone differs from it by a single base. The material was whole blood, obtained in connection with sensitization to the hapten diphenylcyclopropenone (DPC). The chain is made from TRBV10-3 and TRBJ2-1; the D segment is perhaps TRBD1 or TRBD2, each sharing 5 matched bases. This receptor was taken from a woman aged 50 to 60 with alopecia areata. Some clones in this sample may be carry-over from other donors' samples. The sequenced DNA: TGTGCCATCAGTGAGGAGGGGTTGCCCCCCTACAATGAGCAGTTCTTC. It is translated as CAISEEGLPPYNEQFF.